A selection of T cell receptor beta chains follows, all from one sample in a study of a mutant IDH1 vaccine in newly diagnosed glioma. TCRdb's table, derived via immunoSEQ multiplex PCR, lists solely in-frame clones and lacks some. In the table there are around 70,000 clones, approximately 86% of which are singletons. What these receptors recognize is not known. The material sequenced was PBMCs, taken from a glioma patient whose treatment included an IDH1 peptide vaccine. Receptor source: a young man with glioma. Both conserved end residues are part of each CDR3. The D gene is left open where the match is weak. Clone sizes are given selectively: once, few, many, or a class where the clone is expanded.

clone_size: -
d_call: -
v_call: TRBV28
j_call: TRBJ2-7
cdr3_nt: TGTGCCACAGAGACCCCCCAGGGCTCCTCCTACGAGCAGTACTTC
cdr3_aa: CATETPQGSSYEQYF

clone_size: once
d_call: -
v_call: TRBV10-3
j_call: TRBJ2-3
cdr3_nt: TGTGCCATCAGTGAGCGGGGGAGCACAGATACGCAGTATTTT
cdr3_aa: CAISERGSTDTQYF

clone_size: -
d_call: -
v_call: TRBV10-2
j_call: TRBJ1-3
cdr3_nt: TGCGCCAGCAGTGAATCGGTTACCTCTGGAAACACCATATATTTT
cdr3_aa: CASSESVTSGNTIYF

clone_size: -
d_call: -
v_call: TRBV5-5
j_call: TRBJ2-7
cdr3_nt: TGTGCCAGCAGCTTGGGGATCAGGGGAGACTACGAGCAGTACTTC
cdr3_aa: CASSLGIRGDYEQYF

clone_size: -
d_call: -
v_call: TRBV28
j_call: TRBJ1-5
cdr3_nt: TGTGCCAGTTGGACGACCTATAGCAATCAGCCCCAGCATTTT
cdr3_aa: CASWTTYSNQPQHF

clone_size: -
d_call: TRBD1
v_call: TRBV5-4
j_call: TRBJ2-1
cdr3_nt: TGTGCCAGCAGCTCCGGGACAGGGGGCTACAATGAGCAGTTCTTC
cdr3_aa: CASSSGTGGYNEQFF

clone_size: once
d_call: -
v_call: TRBV14
j_call: TRBJ1-3
cdr3_nt: TGTGCCAGCAGCCATCTTGTAGGGAGGTCTGGAAACACCATATATTTT
cdr3_aa: CASSHLVGRSGNTIYF

clone_size: -
d_call: -
v_call: TRBV20-1
j_call: TRBJ2-3
cdr3_nt: TGCAGTGCTAGGGGGACAGATACGCAGTATTTT
cdr3_aa: CSARGTDTQYF

clone_size: -
d_call: TRBD1
v_call: TRBV27
j_call: TRBJ1-1
cdr3_nt: TGTGCCAGCAGGGACAGGGGTGGGCACACTGAAGCTTTCTTT
cdr3_aa: CASRDRGGHTEAFF

clone_size: -
d_call: -
v_call: TRBV4-2
j_call: TRBJ1-5
cdr3_nt: TGTGCCAGCAGCCAAGATCGGATTCAGCCCCAGCATTTT
cdr3_aa: CASSQDRIQPQHF

clone_size: -
d_call: -
v_call: TRBV7-2
j_call: TRBJ1-6
cdr3_nt: TGTGCCAGCAGCTTATCCCCGGGTCAAACACATTCACCCCTCCACTTT
cdr3_aa: CASSLSPGQTHSPLHF

clone_size: -
d_call: TRBD2
v_call: TRBV2
j_call: TRBJ2-3
cdr3_nt: TGTGCCAGCAGAAAGGAGGGACTACTGAATACGCAGTATTTT
cdr3_aa: CASRKEGLLNTQYF

clone_size: -
d_call: TRBD2
v_call: TRBV7-9
j_call: TRBJ2-3
cdr3_nt: TGTGCCAGCAGCTCGCCGACTAGCGGGGGCTTAACAAGCACAGATACGCAGTATTTT
cdr3_aa: CASSSPTSGGLTSTDTQYF

clone_size: -
d_call: -
v_call: TRBV2
j_call: TRBJ2-7
cdr3_nt: TGTGCCAGCAGTCGCGAGCAGTACTTC
cdr3_aa: CASSREQYF

clone_size: -
d_call: -
v_call: TRBV6-5
j_call: TRBJ1-5
cdr3_nt: TGTGCCAGCAGGACAGGATTCAATCAGCCCCAGCATTTT
cdr3_aa: CASRTGFNQPQHF

clone_size: -
d_call: -
v_call: TRBV6-5
j_call: TRBJ1-2
cdr3_nt: TGTGCCAGCAGTTACTCTGGAGGGGTTAGTAAGGATGGCTACACCTTC
cdr3_aa: CASSYSGGVSKDGYTF

clone_size: -
d_call: -
v_call: TRBV7-9
j_call: TRBJ2-7
cdr3_nt: TGTGCCAGCAGCTTCCCCACGGGGGAGCAGTACTTC
cdr3_aa: CASSFPTGEQYF

clone_size: -
d_call: -
v_call: TRBV11-3
j_call: TRBJ2-1
cdr3_nt: TGTGCCAGCAGCTTAGGCCGTAACAATGAGCAGTTCTTC
cdr3_aa: CASSLGRNNEQFF

clone_size: once
d_call: -
v_call: TRBV11-2
j_call: TRBJ2-5
cdr3_nt: TGTGCCAGCAGCTTAGACCCGATTGGGCGCCAAGAGACCCAGTACTTC
cdr3_aa: CASSLDPIGRQETQYF

clone_size: -
d_call: -
v_call: TRBV27
j_call: TRBJ2-5
cdr3_nt: TGTGCCAGCAGTGGAAACAGGGTCCAAGAGACCCAGTACTTC
cdr3_aa: CASSGNRVQETQYF

clone_size: -
d_call: TRBD1
v_call: TRBV28
j_call: TRBJ1-3
cdr3_nt: TGTGCCAGCAGTTCTCCCGCAGGGGGCATACGAAACACCATATATTTT
cdr3_aa: CASSSPAGGIRNTIYF

clone_size: -
d_call: -
v_call: TRBV25-1
j_call: TRBJ1-1
cdr3_nt: TGTGCCAGCATTGGGAGGACAGCGAACACTGAAGCTTTCTTT
cdr3_aa: CASIGRTANTEAFF

clone_size: -
d_call: -
v_call: TRBV19
j_call: TRBJ2-5
cdr3_nt: TGTGCCAGTAGTGATAGCAGCCTGCGGGAGACCCAGTACTTC
cdr3_aa: CASSDSSLRETQYF

clone_size: -
d_call: TRBD1
v_call: TRBV4-3
j_call: TRBJ2-1
cdr3_nt: TGCGCCAGCAGCCAAGGACAGGGTTCGGGAAATGAGCAGTTCTTC
cdr3_aa: CASSQGQGSGNEQFF

clone_size: -
d_call: -
v_call: TRBV7-7
j_call: TRBJ2-6
cdr3_nt: TGTGCCAGCAGCCCGAGCTCTGGGGCCAACGTCCTGACTTTC
cdr3_aa: CASSPSSGANVLTF

clone_size: few
d_call: TRBD2
v_call: TRBV7-7
j_call: TRBJ2-5
cdr3_nt: TGTGCCAGCAGCCCCGGACTAGCCGAGGTGGCCCAGTACTTC
cdr3_aa: CASSPGLAEVAQYF

clone_size: -
d_call: -
v_call: TRBV5-1
j_call: TRBJ1-1
cdr3_nt: TGCGCCAGCAGAGCAACCCTCGGGACGGGGAACACTGAAGCTTTCTTT
cdr3_aa: CASRATLGTGNTEAFF

clone_size: -
d_call: -
v_call: TRBV6-5
j_call: TRBJ2-3
cdr3_nt: TGTGCCAGCGAGAGGGCCGACTCAGATACGCAGTATTTT
cdr3_aa: CASERADSDTQYF

clone_size: -
d_call: -
v_call: TRBV5-1
j_call: TRBJ2-3
cdr3_nt: TGCGCCACTTCACGCTGGACTCGCACAGATACGCAGTATTTT
cdr3_aa: CATSRWTRTDTQYF

clone_size: -
d_call: -
v_call: TRBV5-6
j_call: TRBJ2-5
cdr3_nt: TGTGCCAGCAGCCGAGGGGAGGCCGGAGAGACCCAGTACTTC
cdr3_aa: CASSRGEAGETQYF

clone_size: -
d_call: TRBD2
v_call: TRBV23-1
j_call: TRBJ2-7
cdr3_nt: TGCGCCAGCAGTCAATCGGGGAAGCGGGAGAAGTCCTACGAGCAGTACTTC
cdr3_aa: CASSQSGKREKSYEQYF